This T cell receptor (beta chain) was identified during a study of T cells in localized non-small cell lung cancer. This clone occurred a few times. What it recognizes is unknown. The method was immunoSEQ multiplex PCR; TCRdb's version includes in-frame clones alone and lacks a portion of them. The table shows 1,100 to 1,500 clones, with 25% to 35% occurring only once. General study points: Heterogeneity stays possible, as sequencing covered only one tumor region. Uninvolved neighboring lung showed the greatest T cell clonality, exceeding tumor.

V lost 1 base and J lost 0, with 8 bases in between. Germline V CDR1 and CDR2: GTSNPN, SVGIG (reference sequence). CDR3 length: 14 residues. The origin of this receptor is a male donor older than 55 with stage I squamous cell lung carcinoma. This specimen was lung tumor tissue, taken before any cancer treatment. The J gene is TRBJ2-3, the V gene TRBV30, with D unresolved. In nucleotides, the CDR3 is TGTGCCTGGAGTGCGAGCCGTAGCACAGATACGCAGTATTTT. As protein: CAWSASRSTDTQYF.